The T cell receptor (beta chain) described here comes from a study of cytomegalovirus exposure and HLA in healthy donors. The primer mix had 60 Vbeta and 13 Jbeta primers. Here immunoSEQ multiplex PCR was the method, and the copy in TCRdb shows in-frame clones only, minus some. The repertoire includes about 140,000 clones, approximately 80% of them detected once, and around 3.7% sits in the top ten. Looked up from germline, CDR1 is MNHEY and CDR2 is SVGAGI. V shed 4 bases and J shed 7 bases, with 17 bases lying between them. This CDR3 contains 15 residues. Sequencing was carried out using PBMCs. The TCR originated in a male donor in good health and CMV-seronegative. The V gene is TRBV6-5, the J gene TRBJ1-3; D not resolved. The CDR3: CASSLGNHRGNTIYF. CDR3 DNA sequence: TGTGCCAGCAGTTTAGGCAATCACCGAGGCAACACCATATATTTT.